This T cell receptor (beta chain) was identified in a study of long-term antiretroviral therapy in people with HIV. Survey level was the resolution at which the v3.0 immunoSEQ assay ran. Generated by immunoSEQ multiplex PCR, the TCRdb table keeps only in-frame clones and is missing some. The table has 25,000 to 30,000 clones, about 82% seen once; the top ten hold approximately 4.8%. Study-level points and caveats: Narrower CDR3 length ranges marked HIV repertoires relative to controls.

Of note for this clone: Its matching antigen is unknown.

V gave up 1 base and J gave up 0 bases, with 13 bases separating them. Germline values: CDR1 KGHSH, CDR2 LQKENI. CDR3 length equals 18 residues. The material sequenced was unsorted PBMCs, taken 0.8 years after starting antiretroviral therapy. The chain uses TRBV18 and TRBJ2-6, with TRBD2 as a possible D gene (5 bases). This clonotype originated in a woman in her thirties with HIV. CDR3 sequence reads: CASSPLGLSLSGANVLTF. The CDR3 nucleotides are TGTGCCAGCTCACCACTCGGACTGAGCCTCTCTGGGGCCAACGTCCTGACTTTC.